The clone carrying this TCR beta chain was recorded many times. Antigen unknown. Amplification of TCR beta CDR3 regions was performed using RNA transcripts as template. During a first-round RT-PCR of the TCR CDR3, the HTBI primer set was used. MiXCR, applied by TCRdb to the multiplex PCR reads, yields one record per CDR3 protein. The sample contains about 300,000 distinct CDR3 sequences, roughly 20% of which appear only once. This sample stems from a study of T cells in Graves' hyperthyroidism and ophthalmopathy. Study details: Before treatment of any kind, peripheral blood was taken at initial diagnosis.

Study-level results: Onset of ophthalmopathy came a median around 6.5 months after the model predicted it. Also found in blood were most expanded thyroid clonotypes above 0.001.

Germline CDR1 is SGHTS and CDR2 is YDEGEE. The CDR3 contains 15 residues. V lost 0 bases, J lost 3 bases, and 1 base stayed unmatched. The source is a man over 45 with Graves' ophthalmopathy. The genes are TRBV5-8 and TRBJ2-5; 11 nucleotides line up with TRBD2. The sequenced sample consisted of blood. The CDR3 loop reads CASSLAGLAEETQYF. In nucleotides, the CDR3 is TGTGCCAGCAGCTTGGCGGGACTAGCGGAAGAGACCCAGTACTTC.